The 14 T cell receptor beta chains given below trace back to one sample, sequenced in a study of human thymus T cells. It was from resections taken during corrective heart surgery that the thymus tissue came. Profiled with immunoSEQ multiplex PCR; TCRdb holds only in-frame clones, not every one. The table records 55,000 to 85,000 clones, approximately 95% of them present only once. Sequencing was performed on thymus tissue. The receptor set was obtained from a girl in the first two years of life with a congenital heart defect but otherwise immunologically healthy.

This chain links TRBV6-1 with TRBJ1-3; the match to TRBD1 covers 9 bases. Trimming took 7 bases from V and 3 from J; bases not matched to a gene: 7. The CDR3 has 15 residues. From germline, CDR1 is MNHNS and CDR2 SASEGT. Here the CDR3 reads CASTRTGEDGNTIYF. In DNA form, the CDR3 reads TGTGCCAGCACCAGGACAGGGGAGGATGGAAACACCATATATTTT.

The DNA for the CDR3 is TGTGCCAGCACCTCGGCCCAGTTCCAAGAGACCCAGTACTTC. Its protein product is CASTSAQFQETQYF. The V call is TRBV28, the J call TRBJ2-5; D is undetermined. Germline V gene lookup returns CDR1 MDHEN and CDR2 SYDVKM. The CDR3 is made up of 14 amino acids. The V end was cut by 7 bases, the J end by 1 base, with 13 bases between.

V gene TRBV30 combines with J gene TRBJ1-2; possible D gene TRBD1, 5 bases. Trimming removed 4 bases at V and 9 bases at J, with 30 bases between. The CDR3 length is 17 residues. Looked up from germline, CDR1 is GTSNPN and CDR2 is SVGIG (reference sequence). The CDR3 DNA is TGTGCCTGGACAACAACTTCCGGGACGCCACCCGACCCACGCTACACCTTC. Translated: CAWTTTSGTPPDPRYTF.

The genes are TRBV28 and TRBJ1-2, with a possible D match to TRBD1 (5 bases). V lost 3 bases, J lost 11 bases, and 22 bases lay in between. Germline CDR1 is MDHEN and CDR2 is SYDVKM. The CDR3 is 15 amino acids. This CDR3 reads CASSFRGLWGGGYTF. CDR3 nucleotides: TGTGCCAGCAGTTTTCGTGGGTTATGGGGTGGGGGATACACCTTC.

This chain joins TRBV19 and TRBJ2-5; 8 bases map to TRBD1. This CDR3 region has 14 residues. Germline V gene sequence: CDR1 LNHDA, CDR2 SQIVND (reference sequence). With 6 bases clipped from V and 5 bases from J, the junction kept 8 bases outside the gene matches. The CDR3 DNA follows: TGTGCCAGTAGCCGGTGGCCAGGGGGCGAGACCCAGTACTTC. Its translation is CASSRWPGGETQYF. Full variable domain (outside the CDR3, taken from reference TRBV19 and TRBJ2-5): DGGITQSPKYLFRKEGQNVTLSCEQNLNHDAMYWYRQDPGQGLRLIYYSQIVNDFQKGDIAEGYSVSREKKESFPLTVTSAQKNPTAFYLCASSRWPGGETQYFGPGTRLLVL.

The CDR3 loop reads CASNEGRGSYEQYF. CDR3 DNA sequence: TGTGCCAGCAATGAGGGAAGAGGCTCCTACGAGCAGTACTTC. The chain couples TRBV2 to TRBJ2-7, with D possibly matching TRBD2 (5 bases). V shed 7 bases and J shed 0 bases, with 13 bases lying between them. The CDR3 extends over 14 amino acids. CDR1 and CDR2 (germline): SNHLY, FYNNEI.

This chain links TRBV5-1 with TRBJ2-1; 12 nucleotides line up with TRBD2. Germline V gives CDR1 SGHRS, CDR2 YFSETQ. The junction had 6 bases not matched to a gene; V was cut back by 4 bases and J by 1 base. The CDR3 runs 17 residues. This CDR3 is CASSGRLAGASYNEQFF. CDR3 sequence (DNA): TGCGCCAGCAGCGGTAGACTAGCGGGAGCGTCCTACAATGAGCAGTTCTTC.

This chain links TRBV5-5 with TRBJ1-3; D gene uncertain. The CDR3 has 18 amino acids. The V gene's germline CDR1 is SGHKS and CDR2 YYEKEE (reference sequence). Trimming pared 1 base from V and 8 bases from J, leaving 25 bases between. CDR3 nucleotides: TGTGCCAGCAGCTTGTCGGTTTTGAGGGCCTCCCTACTGGACACCATATATTTT. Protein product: CASSLSVLRASLLDTIYF.

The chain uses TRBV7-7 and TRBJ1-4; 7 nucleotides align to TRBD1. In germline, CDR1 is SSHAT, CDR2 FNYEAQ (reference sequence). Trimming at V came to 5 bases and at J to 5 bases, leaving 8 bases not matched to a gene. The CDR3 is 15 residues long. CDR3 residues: CASSPYRGENEKLFF. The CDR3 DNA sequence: TGTGCCAGCAGCCCCTACAGGGGTGAGAATGAAAAACTGTTTTTT.

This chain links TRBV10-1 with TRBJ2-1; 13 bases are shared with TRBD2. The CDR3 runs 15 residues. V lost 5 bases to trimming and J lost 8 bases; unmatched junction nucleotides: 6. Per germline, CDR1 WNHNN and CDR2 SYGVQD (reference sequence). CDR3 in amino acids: CASSSGTSGTHEQFF. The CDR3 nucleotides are TGCGCCAGCAGTAGCGGGACTAGCGGGACCCATGAGCAGTTCTTC.

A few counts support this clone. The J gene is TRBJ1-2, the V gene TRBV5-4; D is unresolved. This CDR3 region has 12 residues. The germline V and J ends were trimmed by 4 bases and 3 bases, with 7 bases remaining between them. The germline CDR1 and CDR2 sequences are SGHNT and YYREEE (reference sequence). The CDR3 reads CASSLLDYGYTF. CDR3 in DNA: TGTGCCAGCAGCCTACTCGACTATGGCTACACCTTC.

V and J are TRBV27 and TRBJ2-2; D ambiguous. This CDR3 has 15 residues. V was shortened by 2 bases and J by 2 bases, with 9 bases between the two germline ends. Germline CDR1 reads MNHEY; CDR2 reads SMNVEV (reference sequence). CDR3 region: CASSLPGTNTGELFF. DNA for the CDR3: TGTGCCAGCAGTTTACCGGGCACCAACACCGGGGAGCTGTTTTTT.

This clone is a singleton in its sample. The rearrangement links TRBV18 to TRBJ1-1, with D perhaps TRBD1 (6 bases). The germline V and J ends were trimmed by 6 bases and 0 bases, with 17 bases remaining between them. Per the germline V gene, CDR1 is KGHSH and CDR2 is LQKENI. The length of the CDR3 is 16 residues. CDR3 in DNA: TGTGCCAGCTCTGCAGAGGGGGGCAGATTGAACACTGAAGCTTTCTTT. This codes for CASSAEGGRLNTEAFF.

This CDR3 is CASSQVASSSGGETQYF. CDR3 DNA: TGTGCCAGCAGCCAAGTGGCTAGCTCCTCAGGCGGGGAGACCCAGTACTTC. V is TRBV14 and J is TRBJ2-5; a weak D match, TRBD2 (5 bases). Trimming stripped 1 base from V and 5 bases from J, with 20 bases between. Germline V gives CDR1 SGHDN, CDR2 FVKESK. The length of the CDR3 is 17 residues.